These 8 T cell receptor beta chains share one sample of origin, sequenced in a study of neurological immune-mediated disorders. Each CDR3 protein is one row after TCRdb ran MiXCR on the 5' RACE reads. The repertoire holds 80,000 or so distinct CDR3 sequences, with around 9.9% as singletons. Sample: PBMCs. The receptor set was obtained from a man in his forties or fifties in good health.

In this sample, this clonotype turned up many times. The chain joins TRBV27 to TRBJ2-7; 7 nucleotides agree with TRBD1. This CDR3 contains 14 residues. J lost 2 bases, V lost 6 bases, and 7 bases had no gene match. Looked up from germline, CDR1 is MNHEY and CDR2 is SMNVEV (reference sequence). The CDR3 DNA reads as TGTGCCAGCAGCCCGTTGGGACAGACCTACGAGCAGTACTTC. It is translated as CASSPLGQTYEQYF.

This clonotype was seen many times. The chain employs TRBV3-1 and TRBJ1-6; D is possibly TRBD1 (5 bases). Germline V gene lookup returns CDR1 LGHDT and CDR2 YNNKEL (reference sequence). The CDR3 covers 16 residues. V lost 2 bases, J lost 10 bases, and 18 bases lay in between. The CDR3: CASSQQAIGTGSPLHF. The CDR3 coding sequence is TGTGCCAGCAGCCAACAAGCAATAGGGACTGGATCACCCCTCCACTTT.

This clonotype was detected many times. The chain recombines TRBV28 with TRBJ1-2; 9 positions agree with TRBD1. Losses at the gene ends were 3 bases for V and 0 bases for J; bases not matched to a gene: 8. The CDR3 consists of 17 residues. Germline CDR1 MDHEN, CDR2 SYDVKM. The CDR3 reads CASSFLRTGAPNYGYTF. In nucleotides, the CDR3 is TGTGCCAGCAGTTTTCTTAGGACAGGGGCTCCTAACTATGGCTACACCTTC.

This clonotype was counted many times. The chain recombines TRBV5-1 with TRBJ2-7, with 12 positions matching TRBD1. The CDR3 covers 14 residues. Germline CDR1 and CDR2: SGHRS and YFSETQ. The V segment lost 4 bases and the J segment 5 bases; nucleotides outside the gene matches: 4. CDR3 sequence reads: CASSPGQGADEQYF. The DNA of the CDR3 is TGCGCCAGCAGCCCGGGACAGGGGGCGGACGAGCAGTACTTC.

This clonotype was detected ten times or more. The V gene is TRBV20-1, the J gene TRBJ2-1; possible D gene TRBD2, 6 bases. The ends were cut back, 8 bases at V and 8 bases at J, with 16 bases in the middle. The V gene's germline CDR1 is DFQATT and CDR2 SNEGSKA (reference sequence). CDR3 length: 12 residues. DNA of the CDR3: TGCAGTTTGGGACTTGCCCCCGATGAGCAGTTCTTC. Its protein product is CSLGLAPDEQFF.

This clonotype was observed a few times. V is TRBV14 and J is TRBJ2-2; 8 bases match TRBD1. V gave up 3 bases and J gave up 1 base; unmatched junction bases: 4. Germline CDR1 SGHDN, CDR2 FVKESK. The CDR3 has 16 residues. This CDR3 is CASSQNRGVNTGELFF. The CDR3 DNA reads as TGTGCCAGCAGCCAGAACAGGGGGGTGAACACCGGGGAGCTGTTTTTT.

This clonotype was counted many times. This chain uses TRBV11-2 with TRBJ2-1, with TRBD1 matching 9 bases. The CDR3 spans 15 residues. V was pared by 5 bases and J by 8 bases, with 10 bases of the junction left unmatched. The V gene's germline CDR1 is SGHAT and CDR2 FQNNGV. In nucleotides, the CDR3 is TGTGCCAGCAGCGCCCTAACAGGGGGCAGGGATGAGCAGTTCTTC. This encodes CASSALTGGRDEQFF.

This clonotype was seen at least ten times. This chain connects TRBV7-2 to TRBJ2-3; D is unresolved. V dropped 2 bases and J dropped 1 base, with 10 bases sitting between them. The CDR3 sequence is 15 residues long. Germline assignment: CDR1 SGHTA and CDR2 FQGNSA. The CDR3 loop reads CASSLNDVGTDTQYF. The CDR3 nucleotides read TGTGCCAGCAGCTTAAATGACGTCGGCACAGATACGCAGTATTTT. Combining the CDR3 with reference TRBV7-2 and TRBJ2-3 gives the whole variable domain GAGVSQSPSNKVTEKGKDVELRCDPISGHTALYWYRQSLGQGLEFLIYFQGNSAPDKSGLPSDRFSAERTGGSVSTLTIQRTQQEDSAVYLCASSLNDVGTDTQYFGPGTRLTVL.